The TCR beta chain described here comes from a study of glioma-infiltrating T cells after dendritic cell vaccination. The PCR used 60 V beta and 13 J beta primers. Repertoires were generated with immunoSEQ multiplex PCR, while TCRdb's copy carries only in-frame clones and drops some. The table includes around 67,000 clones, 65% to 90% detected once. This CDR3 region has 10 residues. V dropped 5 bases and J dropped 12 bases, with 8 bases sitting between them. Germline values: CDR1 SNHLY, CDR2 FYNNEI. The TCR sequence derives from a human donor with glioblastoma. This specimen consisted of blood, obtained before dendritic cell vaccination. The genes are TRBV2 and TRBJ2-1; perhaps TRBD2 as D (5 bases). The CDR3 region is CASSLGRQFF. CDR3 bases: TGTGCCAGCAGTCTGGGGAGGCAGTTCTTC.